Below are 21 T cell receptor beta chains sequenced from a single sample in a study. Adaptor-ligated barcode primers were used to amplify TRBV12-4/TRBJ1-2 clonotypes. MiXCR, run by TCRdb on the multiplex PCR reads, gives a single entry per CDR3 protein. The sample yields approximately 1,300 distinct CDR3 sequences, less than 25% seen once. Sequencing was performed on memory CD4+ T cells sorted from blood. Subset meaning: memory CD4+ T cells, CD4+CD45RO+CD25-. These receptor sequences come from a female donor with breast cancer.

By share, this clonotype ranks as large. The chain joins TRBV12-3 or TRBV12-4 to TRBJ1-2; possibly TRBD1 for D (5 bases). The V end lost 3 bases, the J end lost 8 bases, and 10 bases lay between the germline ends. The CDR3 is 12 residues long. The CDR3 is CASSFPGSGYTF. In nucleotides, the CDR3 is TGTGCCAGCAGTTTTCCAGGGAGCGGCTACACCTTC.

This chain uses TRBV12-3 or TRBV12-4 with TRBJ1-2, with TRBD1 matching 7 bases. V dropped 6 bases and J dropped 2; count of bases not matched to a gene: 3. The CDR3 has 13 amino acids. Here the CDR3 DNA reads TGTGCCAGCAGGCCGACAGGGAACTATGGCTACACCTTC. It specifies CASRPTGNYGYTF.

This clonotype counts as medium-sized. V gene TRBV12-3 or TRBV12-4 combines with J gene TRBJ1-2; TRBD1 matches 9 bases. V dropped 4 bases and J dropped 8; count of bases not matched to a gene: 11. The CDR3 covers 15 residues. The CDR3 nucleotides are TGTGCCAGCAGTTCCCGGACAGGGGAAAATAGGGGCTACACCTTC. Translation gives CASSSRTGENRGYTF.

This clonotype is categorized as medium-sized. This sequence joins TRBV12-3 or TRBV12-4 and TRBJ1-2; D is unclear. The CDR3 is 11 amino acids. Trimming took off 1 base at V and 8 bases at J, with 5 bases between the two ends. CDR3 protein: CASSLGWGYTF. In nucleotides, the CDR3 is TGTGCCAGCAGTTTAGGGTGGGGCTACACCTTC.

This clonotype is classed as medium-sized. The J gene is TRBJ1-2, the V gene TRBV12-3 or TRBV12-4; D is uncertain. With 1 base removed from V and 7 bases from J, the gap between germline ends came to 7 bases. The CDR3 consists of 12 residues. The CDR3 reads CASSLGEFGYTF. The CDR3 DNA follows: TGTGCCAGCAGTTTAGGGGAGTTTGGCTACACCTTC.

The genes are TRBV12-3 or TRBV12-4 and TRBJ1-2; 10 nucleotides align to TRBD1. This CDR3 contains 16 residues. V was clipped by 6 bases and J by 2 bases; unmatched bases: 9. Written as DNA, the CDR3 is TGTGCCAGCAGCATCAGGGACAGGGGAGGGAACTATGGCTACACCTTC. Its translation is CASSIRDRGGNYGYTF.

Turning to this clonotype: A read error is likely, as this CDR3 ends without the conserved phenylalanine or tryptophan. This chain connects TRBV12-3 or TRBV12-4 to TRBJ1-2; D ambiguous. CDR3 length equals 13 residues. The germline V and J ends were trimmed by 3 bases and 0 bases, with 5 bases remaining between them. CDR3 region: CASSFVANYGYTS. The CDR3, as DNA: TGTGCCAGCAGTTTTGTAGCTAACTATGGCTACACCTCC.

V usage is TRBV12-3 or TRBV12-4 and J usage is TRBJ1-2, with D unclear. CDR3 size: 13 residues. V dropped 2 bases and J dropped 2 bases, with 6 bases sitting between them. This CDR3 is CASSLPENYGYTF. The CDR3 region has the DNA TGTGCCAGCAGTTTACCAGAAAACTATGGCTACACCTTC.

The chain recombines TRBV12-3 or TRBV12-4 with TRBJ1-2; D not resolved. V lost 10 bases and J lost 5, with 17 bases in between. The CDR3 totals 13 residues. CDR3 nucleotides: TGTGCCACCTCCAACCCGGCCGAATATGGCTACACCTTC. Protein: CATSNPAEYGYTF.

This clonotype was observed a handful of times. The CDR3 protein is CASSSSGYGYTF. The CDR3 DNA follows: TGTGCCAGCAGTTCAAGTGGGTATGGCTACACCTTC. This sequence joins TRBV12-3 or TRBV12-4 and TRBJ1-2, with D unclear. V lost 4 bases and J 5 bases, leaving 8 bases between the germline ends. The CDR3 has 12 residues.

The V call is TRBV12-3 or TRBV12-4, the J call TRBJ1-2; D might be TRBD1 (5 bases). The CDR3 sequence is 13 residues long. The ends were cut back, 6 bases at V and 8 bases at J, with 16 bases in the middle. The CDR3 sequence is CASRGDRFGGYTF. CDR3 nucleotide sequence: TGTGCCAGCAGGGGAGACAGATTTGGCGGCTACACCTTC.

This clonotype ranks as medium-sized. The genes are TRBV12-3 or TRBV12-4 and TRBJ1-2; D gene uncertain. With 4 bases removed from V and 2 bases from J, the gap between germline ends came to 17 bases. This CDR3 contains 16 residues. The CDR3 protein is CASSWARGPSNYGYTF. CDR3 DNA: TGTGCCAGCAGTTGGGCTAGAGGGCCCTCGAACTATGGCTACACCTTC.

By share of the sample, this clonotype is medium-sized. This chain uses TRBV12-3 or TRBV12-4 with TRBJ1-2; D remains unclear. Trimming took 1 base from V and 8 from J, leaving 14 bases between them. The CDR3 length is 14 residues. The CDR3 DNA reads as TGTGCCAGCAGTTTAGATTTGGCCATCGGAGGCTACACCTTC. This gives the protein CASSLDLAIGGYTF.

This clonotype is large. The chain recombines TRBV12-3 or TRBV12-4 with TRBJ1-2, with a weak D call TRBD1 (6 bases). CDR3 length equals 12 residues. Deletions cut 6 bases from V and 8 bases from J, with 13 bases between. CDR3 sequence (DNA): TGTGCCAGCAGCCGGGACATACCAGGCTACACCTTC. This translates into CASSRDIPGYTF.

A word on this clonotype: A junction boundary mismatches the germline segment, possibly from a read error. This chain joins TRBV12-3 or TRBV12-4 and TRBJ1-2, with 10 bases that match TRBD1. There are 14 residues in the CDR3. The CDR3 protein is CASSETGTGDRSAF. The CDR3 DNA reads TGTGCCAGCAGTGAAACCGGGACAGGGGATCGGTCGGCCTTC.

This chain joins TRBV12-3 or TRBV12-4 and TRBJ1-2, with TRBD1 matching over 7 bases. The CDR3 loop spans 12 amino acids. With V trimmed by 8 bases and J by 4 bases, 4 bases remained unmatched. CDR3 in amino acids: CASARDSYGYTF. DNA of the CDR3: TGTGCCAGCGCCCGGGACAGCTATGGCTACACCTTC.

The genes are TRBV12-3 or TRBV12-4 and TRBJ1-2; D gene uncertain. The CDR3 has 12 amino acids. Trimming took 1 base from V and 8 from J, leaving 8 bases between them. This CDR3 reads CASSLELGGYTF. In DNA form, the CDR3 reads TGTGCCAGCAGTTTAGAGCTCGGAGGCTACACCTTC.

This clonotype is medium-sized in the sample. The gene calls are TRBV12-3 or TRBV12-4 and TRBJ1-2; possible D gene TRBD1, 5 bases. The V gene lost 5 bases and the J gene lost 7 bases, with 20 bases spanning the gap. This CDR3 comprises 15 residues. DNA for the CDR3: TGTGCCAGCAGTCCAGCGGAAGGGGCCGCCGCTGGCTACACCTTC. This gives the protein CASSPAEGAAAGYTF.

This clonotype is large within its sample. This chain links TRBV12-3 or TRBV12-4 with TRBJ1-2; D gene uncertain. The V and J ends lost 4 bases and 5 bases respectively, with 5 bases between them. The CDR3 runs 11 residues. CDR3: CASSSQYGYTF. DNA of the CDR3: TGTGCCAGCAGTTCACAGTATGGCTACACCTTC.

This clonotype has more than one count but fewer than ten. The chain links TRBV12-3 or TRBV12-4 to TRBJ1-2, with D maybe TRBD1 (5 bases). The CDR3 totals 15 residues. Trimming pared 1 base from V and 4 bases from J, leaving 13 bases between. The CDR3 is CASSLGGVGGYGYTF. CDR3 DNA sequence: TGTGCCAGCAGTTTAGGAGGGGTTGGAGGCTATGGCTACACCTTC.

In its sample, this clonotype ranks as large. The chain recombines TRBV12-3 or TRBV12-4 with TRBJ1-2; D is unclear. This CDR3 is built from 12 residues. V was shortened by 6 bases and J by 6 bases, with 11 bases between the two germline ends. CDR3 coding DNA: TGTGCCAGCAGGGTCGCTGGAGATGGCTACACCTTC. The encoded protein is CASRVAGDGYTF.